The 20 T cell receptor beta chains below were found in one sample sequenced in a study of blood T cell repertoires in COVID-19 (dated by TCRdb to 2020 to 2021). Libraries were made using the immunoSEQ multiplex PCR assay. In its TCRdb copy, this immuneACCESS table keeps in-frame sequences only and misses some clones. Where compared with another copy, unresolved V genes explain less than half of these, and the others have no known cause. This sample is represented by 250,000 to 300,000 clones; 81% of them were singletons. 2.5% to 3% of the sample rests with the top ten. Specimen: peripheral blood. The receptors originated from a woman aged 60-70 years with active or convalescent COVID-19.

The chain joins TRBV19 to TRBJ2-5; D may be TRBD2 (6 bases). CDR1 LNHDA and CDR2 SQIVND come from the germline V gene (reference sequence). The CDR3 has 14 residues. V shed 3 bases and J shed 2 bases, with 10 bases lying between them. The CDR3 protein is CASSMGGVQETQYF. The CDR3 DNA reads TGTGCCAGTAGTATGGGGGGAGTTCAAGAGACCCAGTACTTC.

The rearrangement links TRBV21-1 to TRBJ2-3; the table's D gene call, TRBD2, was not cross checked with the DNA. TRBV21-1 is reported as a pseudogene. CDR3 length equals 20 residues. The CDR3 DNA reads TGTGCCAGCAGCAAAAACCAATTAAGCGGGGGGCCAGGTAGCACAGATACGCAGTATTTT. It yields the protein CASSKNQLSGGPGSTDTQYF.

This clone was found once. The chain employs TRBV30 and TRBJ1-2, with D tentatively TRBD1 (6 bases). The V end was cut by 0 bases, the J end by 3 bases, with 8 bases between. CDR1 GTSNPN and CDR2 SVGIG come from the germline V gene (reference sequence). The length of the CDR3 is 13 residues. This CDR3 is CAWSVQGYYGYTF. The CDR3 DNA is TGTGCCTGGAGTGTCCAGGGGTACTATGGCTACACCTTC.

The chain combines TRBV4-2 with TRBJ2-7; 9 nucleotides align to TRBD2. Losses at the gene ends were 10 bases for V and 3 bases for J; bases not matched to a gene: 4. The CDR3 covers 12 residues. Per the germline V gene, CDR1 is LGHNA and CDR2 is YNFKEQ. Written as DNA, the CDR3 is TGTGCCATCGATAGCGGGGGCTACGAGCAGTACTTC. Protein: CAIDSGGYEQYF.

The chain combines TRBV15 with TRBJ2-3; D unresolved. CDR1 LNHNV and CDR2 YYDKDF come from the germline V gene (reference sequence). CDR3 length: 14 residues. The V gene lost 1 base and the J gene lost 5 bases, with 10 bases spanning the gap. CDR3 nucleotide sequence: TGTGCCACCAGCAGAGTAATTGGCGGAGATACGCAGTATTTT. Its protein product is CATSRVIGGDTQYF.

V usage is TRBV6-5 and J usage is TRBJ2-3, with 11 positions matching TRBD2. Germline V gene data show CDR1 as MNHEY and CDR2 as SVGAGI. J gave up 4 bases and V 7 bases, and 4 bases lay outside the gene matches. The CDR3 spans 14 residues. The CDR3 DNA follows: TGTGCCAGCACCTCTAGCGGGGGGCCAGATACGCAGTATTTT. Its protein product is CASTSSGGPDTQYF.

J is TRBJ2-1 and V is TRBV7-9; the D gene is possibly TRBD1 (5 bases). This CDR3 is built from 15 residues. The V gene lost 6 bases and the J gene lost 3 bases, with 15 bases spanning the gap. The germline V gene has CDR1 SEHNR and CDR2 FQNEAQ (reference sequence). The CDR3 region is CASSYWTDIYNEQFF. The CDR3 DNA follows: TGTGCCAGCAGTTACTGGACGGACATCTACAATGAGCAGTTCTTC.

The chain employs TRBV2 and TRBJ1-2; a weak D match, TRBD1 (6 bases). CDR3 size: 13 residues. Germline V gene lookup returns CDR1 SNHLY and CDR2 FYNNEI. Trimming cost V 4 bases and J 4 bases, with 10 bases left between them. CDR3 in DNA: TGTGCCAGCAGTGCCTCAGGGGCCTATGGCTACACCTTC. Translating it yields CASSASGAYGYTF.

The V call is TRBV25-1, the J call TRBJ1-4, with no clear D. The CDR3 spans 17 residues. CDR1 is MGHDK, CDR2 SYGVNS, per germline. V lost 5 bases and J lost 0, with 16 bases in between. The CDR3 loop is CASSKRAYEATNEKLFF. The CDR3 DNA follows: TGTGCCAGCAGTAAGAGGGCGTACGAAGCAACTAATGAAAAACTGTTTTTT.

The chain has TRBV4-1 and TRBJ1-2; D is possibly TRBD1 (5 bases). Germline V lookup: CDR1 MGHRA, CDR2 YSYEKL. The CDR3 has 17 amino acids. The germline V and J ends were trimmed by 0 bases and 2 bases, with 16 bases remaining between them. CDR3 in DNA: TGCGCCAGCAGCCAAGATGAGGCTAGGGGAGGGAACTATGGCTACACCTTC. It is translated as CASSQDEARGGNYGYTF.

The V and J genes are TRBV29-1 and TRBJ2-1, with 9 bases identical to TRBD1. The V gene's germline CDR1 is SQVTM and CDR2 ANQGSEA. The junction had 9 bases not matched to a gene; V was cut back by 5 bases and J by 4 bases. The CDR3 length is 15 residues. In DNA, the CDR3 is TGCAGCGTTCCCGGGACAGGGCTCGAGTACAATGAGCAGTTCTTC. Translation: CSVPGTGLEYNEQFF.

The chain carries TRBV21-1 and TRBJ2-1; TRBD2, the table's D call, was not compared with the DNA. TRBV21-1 is an annotated pseudogene. The CDR3 totals 17 residues. The CDR3 spells CASSIPRGGGSYNEQFF. The DNA for the CDR3 is TGTGCCAGCAGCATCCCCCGCGGGGGGGGCTCCTACAATGAGCAGTTCTTC.

The chain carries TRBV2 and TRBJ1-4; maybe TRBD1 (5 bases). The CDR3 totals 15 residues. Per germline, CDR1 SNHLY and CDR2 FYNNEI. V lost 6 bases and J lost 7, with 18 bases in between. In nucleotides, the CDR3 is TGTGCCAGCAGCCCTGTCATGCAGGGAAGTGAAAAACTGTTTTTT. Protein product: CASSPVMQGSEKLFF.

V is TRBV7-6 and J is TRBJ2-7; D perhaps matches TRBD1 (7 bases). This CDR3 comprises 19 residues. CDR1 is SGHVS and CDR2 is FNYEAQ in the germline V gene. V was shortened by 1 base and J by 0 bases, with 22 bases between the two germline ends. The CDR3 here is CASSLVSAGGTASSYEQYF. CDR3 nucleotides: TGTGCCAGCAGCTTAGTATCGGCAGGCGGGACAGCCAGCTCCTACGAGCAGTACTTC.

The chain joins TRBV3-1 (or the pseudogene TRBV3-2) to TRBJ2-4; D unclear. Germline CDR1 is LGHDT and CDR2 is YNNKEL (reference sequence). The CDR3 sequence is 16 residues long. V dropped 0 bases and J dropped 1 base, with 10 bases sitting between them. The chain's CDR3 is CASSQDIGVAKNIQYF. CDR3 nucleotides: TGTGCCAGCAGCCAAGATATTGGAGTGGCCAAAAACATTCAGTACTTC.

The genes are TRBV7-6 and TRBJ2-5, with D tentatively TRBD2 (5 bases). Looked up from germline, CDR1 is SGHVS and CDR2 is FNYEAQ. The germline V and J ends were trimmed by 5 bases and 5 bases, with 18 bases remaining between them. The CDR3 extends over 15 amino acids. The DNA for the CDR3 is TGTGCCAGCAGCGGTGACTCCCACCGAGGGGAGACCCAGTACTTC. This gives the protein CASSGDSHRGETQYF.

The V call is TRBV6-1, the J call TRBJ1-2; 7 bases line up with TRBD1. CDR1 and CDR2 (germline): MNHNS, SASEGT. The CDR3 covers 16 residues. The ends lost 2 bases at V and 2 bases at J; junction bases unmatched: 8. CDR3 nucleotide sequence: TGTGCCAGCAGTGAATTCTCGACAGGGACGAACTATGGCTACACCTTC. It translates to CASSEFSTGTNYGYTF.

This clone was seen only a few times. Its ends do not fully match the called genes, so a read error is possible. This chain links TRBV27 with TRBJ2-1, with TRBD2 matching over 10 bases. Germline V gives CDR1 MNHEY, CDR2 SMNVEV (reference sequence). CDR3 length: 12 amino acids. The CDR3 DNA is TGTGCCAGCAGCAAACCATGGCTAGCGGGGGTCTTC. It codes for CASSKPWLAGVF.

This clone was counted once. V is TRBV5-4 and J is TRBJ1-1; TRBD1 matches 11 bases. The CDR3 runs to 15 residues. The J segment lost 5 bases and the V segment lost 3 bases, leaving 6 bases of the junction unmatched. The germline V gene has CDR1 SGHNT and CDR2 YYREEE (reference sequence). Here the CDR3 reads CASSSRTGGSTEAFF. DNA for the CDR3: TGTGCCAGCAGCTCCCGGACAGGGGGCAGTACTGAAGCTTTCTTT.

This clone was detected only once. The chain links TRBV5-1 to TRBJ2-2; 8 bases agree with TRBD1. V dropped 4 bases and J dropped 4; count of bases not matched to a gene: 12. The CDR3 spans 17 residues. Germline V CDR1 and CDR2: SGHRS, YFSETQ. The CDR3 is CASSPRPGTGSTGELFF. In DNA form, the CDR3 reads TGCGCCAGCAGCCCCCGGCCCGGGACAGGATCCACCGGGGAGCTGTTTTTT.